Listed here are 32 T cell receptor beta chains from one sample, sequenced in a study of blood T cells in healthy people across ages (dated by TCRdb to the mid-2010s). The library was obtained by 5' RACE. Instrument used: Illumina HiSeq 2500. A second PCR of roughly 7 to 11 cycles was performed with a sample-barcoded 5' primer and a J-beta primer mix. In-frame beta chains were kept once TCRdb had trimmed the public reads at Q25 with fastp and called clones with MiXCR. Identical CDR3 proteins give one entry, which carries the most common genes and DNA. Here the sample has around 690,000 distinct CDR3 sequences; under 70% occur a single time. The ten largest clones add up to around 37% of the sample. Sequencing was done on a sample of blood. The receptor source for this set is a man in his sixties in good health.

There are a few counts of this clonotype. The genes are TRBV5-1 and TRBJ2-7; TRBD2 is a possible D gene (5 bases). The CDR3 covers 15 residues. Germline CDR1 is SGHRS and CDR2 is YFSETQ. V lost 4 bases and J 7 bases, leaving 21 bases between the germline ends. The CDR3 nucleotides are TGCGCCAGCAGCCCCTTGGACGGCCTAGCTGGGGAGCAGTACTTC. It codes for CASSPLDGLAGEQYF.

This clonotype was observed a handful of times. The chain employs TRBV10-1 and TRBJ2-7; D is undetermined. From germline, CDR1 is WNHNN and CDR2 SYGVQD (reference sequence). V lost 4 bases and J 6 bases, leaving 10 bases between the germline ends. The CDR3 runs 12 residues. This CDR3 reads CASSGVSGEQYF. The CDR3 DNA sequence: TGCGCCAGCAGTGGAGTCTCCGGCGAGCAGTACTTC.

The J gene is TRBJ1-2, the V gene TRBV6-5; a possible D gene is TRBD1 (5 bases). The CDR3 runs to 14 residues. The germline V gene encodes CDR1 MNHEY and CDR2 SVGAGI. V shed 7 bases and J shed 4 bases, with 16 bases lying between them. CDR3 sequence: CASTSAGVSYGYTF. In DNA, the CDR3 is TGTGCCAGCACTTCAGCGGGGGTGAGCTATGGCTACACCTTC.

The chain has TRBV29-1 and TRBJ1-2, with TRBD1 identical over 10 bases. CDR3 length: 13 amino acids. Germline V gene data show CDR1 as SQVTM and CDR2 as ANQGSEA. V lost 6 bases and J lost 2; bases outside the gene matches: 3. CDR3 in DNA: TGCAGCGTCCCGGGACAGGGGAACTATGGCTACACCTTC. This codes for CSVPGQGNYGYTF.

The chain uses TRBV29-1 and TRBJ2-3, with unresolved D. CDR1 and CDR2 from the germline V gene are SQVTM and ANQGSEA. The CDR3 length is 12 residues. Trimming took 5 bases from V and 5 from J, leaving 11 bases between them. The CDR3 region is CSVTPLGDTQYF. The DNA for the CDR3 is TGCAGCGTTACCCCACTGGGAGATACGCAGTATTTT.

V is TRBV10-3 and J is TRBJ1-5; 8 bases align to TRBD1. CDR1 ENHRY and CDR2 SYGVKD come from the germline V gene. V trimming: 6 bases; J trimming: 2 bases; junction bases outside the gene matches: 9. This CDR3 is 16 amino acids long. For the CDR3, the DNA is TGTGCCATCAGGAGTGGGCAGGGGGCAGGCAATCAGCCCCAGCATTTT. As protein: CAIRSGQGAGNQPQHF.

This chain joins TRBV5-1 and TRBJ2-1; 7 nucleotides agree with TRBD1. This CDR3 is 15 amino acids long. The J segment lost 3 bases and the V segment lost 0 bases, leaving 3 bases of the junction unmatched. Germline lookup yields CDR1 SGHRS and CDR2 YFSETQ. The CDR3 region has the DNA TGCGCCAGCAGCTTGGAAGGACAGGTCTACAATGAGCAGTTCTTC. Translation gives CASSLEGQVYNEQFF.

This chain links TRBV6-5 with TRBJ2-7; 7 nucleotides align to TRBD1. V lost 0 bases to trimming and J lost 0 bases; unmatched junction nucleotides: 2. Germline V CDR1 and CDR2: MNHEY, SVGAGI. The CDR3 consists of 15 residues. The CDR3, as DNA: TGTGCCAGCAGTTACTCCAGGGACAGCTCCTACGAGCAGTACTTC. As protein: CASSYSRDSSYEQYF.

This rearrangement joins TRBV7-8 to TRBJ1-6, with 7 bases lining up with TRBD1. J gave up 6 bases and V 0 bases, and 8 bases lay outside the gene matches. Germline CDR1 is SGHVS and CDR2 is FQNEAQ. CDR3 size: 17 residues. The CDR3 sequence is CASSLAPGTAANSPLHF. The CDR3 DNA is TGTGCCAGCAGCTTAGCCCCCGGGACAGCGGCTAATTCACCCCTCCACTTT.

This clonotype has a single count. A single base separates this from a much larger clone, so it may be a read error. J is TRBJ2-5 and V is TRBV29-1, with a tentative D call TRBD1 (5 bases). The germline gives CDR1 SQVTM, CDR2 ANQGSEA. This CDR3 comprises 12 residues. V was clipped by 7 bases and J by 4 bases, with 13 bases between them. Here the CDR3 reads CSAEQGRETQYF. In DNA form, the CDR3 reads TGCAGCGCCGAGCAGGGTAGAGAGACCCAGTACTTC.

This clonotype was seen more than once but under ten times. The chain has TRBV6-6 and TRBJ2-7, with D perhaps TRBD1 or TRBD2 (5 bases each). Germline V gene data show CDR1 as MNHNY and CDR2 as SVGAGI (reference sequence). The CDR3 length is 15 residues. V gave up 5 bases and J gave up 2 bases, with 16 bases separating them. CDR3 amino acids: CASSNPGTTTYEQYF. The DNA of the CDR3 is TGTGCCAGCAGTAACCCCGGGACGACAACCTACGAGCAGTACTTC.

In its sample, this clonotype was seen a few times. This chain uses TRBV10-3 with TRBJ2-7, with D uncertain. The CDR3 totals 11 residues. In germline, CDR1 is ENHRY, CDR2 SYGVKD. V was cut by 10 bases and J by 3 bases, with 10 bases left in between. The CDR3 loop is CATAENYEQYF. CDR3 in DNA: TGTGCCACAGCCGAGAACTACGAGCAGTACTTC.

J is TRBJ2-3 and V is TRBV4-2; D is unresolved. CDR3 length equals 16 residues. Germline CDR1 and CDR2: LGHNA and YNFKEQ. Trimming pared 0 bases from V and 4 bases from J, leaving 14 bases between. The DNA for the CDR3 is TGTGCCAGCAGCCAAGATCTGCAAAGTGTACCAGATACGCAGTATTTT. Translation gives CASSQDLQSVPDTQYF.

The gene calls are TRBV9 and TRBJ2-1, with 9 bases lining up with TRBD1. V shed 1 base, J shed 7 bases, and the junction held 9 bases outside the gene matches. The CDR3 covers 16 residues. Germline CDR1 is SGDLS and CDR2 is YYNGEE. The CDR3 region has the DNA TGTGCCAGCAGCGTATCTCCGGGACAGGGTGGGAATGAGCAGTTCTTC. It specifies CASSVSPGQGGNEQFF.

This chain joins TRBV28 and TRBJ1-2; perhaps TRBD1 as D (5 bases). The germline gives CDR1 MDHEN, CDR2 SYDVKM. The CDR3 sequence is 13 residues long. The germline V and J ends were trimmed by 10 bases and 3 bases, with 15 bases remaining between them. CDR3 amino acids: CAIRGGTYYGYTF. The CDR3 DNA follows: TGTGCCATCCGGGGCGGAACTTACTATGGCTACACCTTC.

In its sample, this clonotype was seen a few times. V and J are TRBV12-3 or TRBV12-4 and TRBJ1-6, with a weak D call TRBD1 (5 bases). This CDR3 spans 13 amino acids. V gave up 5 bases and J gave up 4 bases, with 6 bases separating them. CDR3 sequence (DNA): TGTGCCAGCAGTGCAGGGTATAATTCACCCCTCCACTTT. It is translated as CASSAGYNSPLHF.

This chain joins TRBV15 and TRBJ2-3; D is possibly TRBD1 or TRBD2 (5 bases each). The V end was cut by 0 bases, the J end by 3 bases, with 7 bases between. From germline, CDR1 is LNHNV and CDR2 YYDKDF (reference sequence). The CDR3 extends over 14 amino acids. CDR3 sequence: CATSRDGGTDTQYF. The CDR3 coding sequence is TGTGCCACCAGCAGAGATGGGGGTACAGATACGCAGTATTTT.

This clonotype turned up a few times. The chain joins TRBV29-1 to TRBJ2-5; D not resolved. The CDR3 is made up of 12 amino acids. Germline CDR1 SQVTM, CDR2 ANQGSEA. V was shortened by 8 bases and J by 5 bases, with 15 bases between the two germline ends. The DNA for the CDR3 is TGCAGCATAGACCGGATGGGGGAGACCCAGTACTTC. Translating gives CSIDRMGETQYF.

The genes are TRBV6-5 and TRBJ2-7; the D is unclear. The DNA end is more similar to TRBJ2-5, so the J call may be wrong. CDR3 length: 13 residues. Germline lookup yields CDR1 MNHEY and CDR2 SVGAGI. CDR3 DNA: TGTGCCAGCAGCCCCCTTTTAGGGGAGACCCAGTACTTC. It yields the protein CASSPLLGETQYF.

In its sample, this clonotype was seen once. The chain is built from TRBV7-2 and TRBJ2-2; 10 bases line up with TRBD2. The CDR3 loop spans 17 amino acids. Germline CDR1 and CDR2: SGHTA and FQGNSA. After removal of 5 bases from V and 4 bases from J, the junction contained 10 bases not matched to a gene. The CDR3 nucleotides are TGTGCCAGCAGCCTTAACCCTAGCGGGGGATCCACCGGGGAGCTGTTTTTT. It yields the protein CASSLNPSGGSTGELFF.

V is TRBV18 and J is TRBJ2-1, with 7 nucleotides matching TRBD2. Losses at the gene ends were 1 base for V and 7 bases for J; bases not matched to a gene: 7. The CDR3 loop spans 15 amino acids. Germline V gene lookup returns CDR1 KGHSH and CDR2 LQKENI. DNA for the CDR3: TGTGCCAGCTCACCACGGGGGGGTCTGAGGAATGAGCAGTTCTTC. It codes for CASSPRGGLRNEQFF.

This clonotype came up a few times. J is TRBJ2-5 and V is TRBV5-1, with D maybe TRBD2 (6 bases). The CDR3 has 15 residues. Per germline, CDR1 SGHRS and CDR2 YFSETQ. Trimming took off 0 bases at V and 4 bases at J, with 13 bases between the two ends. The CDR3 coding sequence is TGCGCCAGCAGCTTGGCCGACCAGGAGGGAGAGACCCAGTACTTC. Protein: CASSLADQEGETQYF.

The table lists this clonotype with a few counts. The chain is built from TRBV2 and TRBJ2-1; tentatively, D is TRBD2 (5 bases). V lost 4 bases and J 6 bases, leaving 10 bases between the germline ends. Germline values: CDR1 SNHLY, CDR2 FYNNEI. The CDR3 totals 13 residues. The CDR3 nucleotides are TGTGCCAGCAGTGCGTCAGGAGGCAATGAGCAGTTCTTC. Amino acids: CASSASGGNEQFF. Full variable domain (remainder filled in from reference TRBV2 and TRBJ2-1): EPEVTQTPSHQVTQMGQEVILRCVPISNHLYFYWYRQILGQKVEFLVSFYNNEISEKSEIFDDQFSVERPDGSNFTLKIRSTKLEDSAMYFCASSASGGNEQFFGPGTRLTVL.

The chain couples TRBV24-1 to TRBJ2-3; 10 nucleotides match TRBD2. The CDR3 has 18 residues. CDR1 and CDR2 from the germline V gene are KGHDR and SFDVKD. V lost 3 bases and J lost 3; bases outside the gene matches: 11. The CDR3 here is CATSDSRPSGGNTDTQYF. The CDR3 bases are TGTGCCACCAGTGATAGCCGTCCTAGCGGGGGAAATACAGATACGCAGTATTTT.

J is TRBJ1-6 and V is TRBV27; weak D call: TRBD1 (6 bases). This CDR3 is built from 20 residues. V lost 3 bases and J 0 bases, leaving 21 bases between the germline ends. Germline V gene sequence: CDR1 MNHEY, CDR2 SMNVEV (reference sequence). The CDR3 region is CASSFLGGQGLPSYNSPLHF. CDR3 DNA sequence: TGTGCCAGCAGTTTTCTGGGCGGGCAGGGGCTGCCCTCCTATAATTCACCCCTCCACTTT.

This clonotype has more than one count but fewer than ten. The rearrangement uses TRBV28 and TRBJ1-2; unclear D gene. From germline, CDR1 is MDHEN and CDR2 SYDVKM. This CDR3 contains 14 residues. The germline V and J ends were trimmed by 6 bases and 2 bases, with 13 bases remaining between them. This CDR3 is CASRTGPRNYGYTF. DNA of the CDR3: TGTGCCAGCAGGACGGGTCCCAGAAACTATGGCTACACCTTC.

CDR3 nucleotide sequence: TGCGCCAGCAGTGGGGTCGGCCAAGAGACCCAGTACTTC. Translating it yields CASSGVGQETQYF. The V gene is TRBV10-2, the J gene TRBJ2-5; D gene uncertain. The V end lost 4 bases, the J end lost 1 base, and 7 bases lay between the germline ends. Germline lookup yields CDR1 WSHSY and CDR2 SAAADI. This CDR3 contains 13 residues.

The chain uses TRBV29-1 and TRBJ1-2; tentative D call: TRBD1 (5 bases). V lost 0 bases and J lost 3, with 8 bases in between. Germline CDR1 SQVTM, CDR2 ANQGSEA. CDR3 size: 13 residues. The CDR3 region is CSVEDPTDYGYTF. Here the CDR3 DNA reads TGCAGCGTTGAAGATCCGACAGACTATGGCTACACCTTC. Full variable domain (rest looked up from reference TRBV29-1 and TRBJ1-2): SAVISQKPSRDICQRGTSLTIQCQVDSQVTMMFWYRQQPGQSLTLIATANQGSEATYESGFVIDKFPISRPNLTFSTLTVSNMSPEDSSIYLCSVEDPTDYGYTFGSGTRLTVV.

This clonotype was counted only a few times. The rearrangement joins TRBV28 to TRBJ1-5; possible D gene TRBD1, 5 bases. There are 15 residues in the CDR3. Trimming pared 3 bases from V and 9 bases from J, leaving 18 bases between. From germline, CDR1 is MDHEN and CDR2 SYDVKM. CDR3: CASSFTVGVQGPQHF. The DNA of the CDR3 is TGTGCCAGCAGTTTCACTGTCGGGGTCCAGGGGCCCCAGCATTTT. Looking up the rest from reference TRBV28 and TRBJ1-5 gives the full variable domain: DVKVTQSSRYLVKRTGEKVFLECVQDMDHENMFWYRQDPGLGLRLIYFSYDVKMKEKGDIPEGYSVSREKKERFSLILESASTNQTSMYLCASSFTVGVQGPQHFGDGTRLSIL.

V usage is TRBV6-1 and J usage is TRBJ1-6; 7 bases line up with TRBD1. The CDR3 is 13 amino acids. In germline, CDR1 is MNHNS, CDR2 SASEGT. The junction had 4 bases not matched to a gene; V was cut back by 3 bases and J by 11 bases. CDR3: CASSEAGTAPLHF. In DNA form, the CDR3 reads TGTGCCAGCAGTGAGGCCGGGACAGCACCCCTCCACTTT.

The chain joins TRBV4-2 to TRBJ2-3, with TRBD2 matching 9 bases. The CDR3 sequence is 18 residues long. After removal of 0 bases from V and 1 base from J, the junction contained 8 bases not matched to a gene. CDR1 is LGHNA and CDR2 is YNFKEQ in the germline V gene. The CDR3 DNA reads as TGTGCCAGCAGCCAAGATCTCGGGGCTAGCGGGGGCACAGATACGCAGTATTTT. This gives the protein CASSQDLGASGGTDTQYF.

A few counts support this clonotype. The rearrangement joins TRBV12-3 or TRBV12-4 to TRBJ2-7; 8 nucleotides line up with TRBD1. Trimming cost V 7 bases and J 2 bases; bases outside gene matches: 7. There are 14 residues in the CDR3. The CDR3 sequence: CASTKGQVTYEQYF. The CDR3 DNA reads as TGTGCCAGCACCAAGGGACAGGTAACCTACGAGCAGTACTTC.